This TCR beta chain derives from a study of blood T cell repertoires in COVID-19. Study summary: COVID-19 samples from acute and convalescent phases originated in the United States, Italy and Spain.

On this clone itself: This same CDR3 is encoded by further DNA sequences in the sample.

CDR3 length: 15 residues. Germline V gene data show CDR1 as MNHNY and CDR2 as SVGAGI (reference sequence). Trimming took off 5 bases at V and 0 bases at J, with 10 bases between the two ends. Clones were sequenced by immunoSEQ multiplex PCR, and TCRdb holds only the in-frame ones, with some missing. This sample has about 170,000 clones, with approximately 86% found just once. Sequencing input: peripheral blood. The receptor comes from a man in his sixties who had recovered from COVID-19. This sequence joins TRBV6-6 and TRBJ1-4; D gene uncertain. The CDR3 nucleotides read TGTGCCAGCAGTCCCCGGGGAACAACTAATGAAAAACTGTTTTTT. Amino acids: CASSPRGTTNEKLFF.